The present T cell receptor (beta chain) was sequenced within a study of T cell repertoires in cytomegalovirus infection. This clonotype occurred a few times. Its cognate antigen is unknown. TCRdb re-derived calls from the reads in MiXCR, one entry per CDR3 protein. The data contain approximately 180,000 distinct CDR3 sequences, 15% to 20% of them singletons. Study-level points and caveats: Cumulative public TCR beta family frequency identified CMV carriers with the relevant HLA.

Per germline, CDR1 SEHNR and CDR2 FQNEAQ (reference sequence). Trimming removed 2 bases from V and 3 bases from J, with 16 bases in between. This CDR3 has 17 residues. The sequence was obtained from a human donor in good health (CMV status not recorded). Some clones in this sample may be carry-over from other donors' samples. This rearrangement joins TRBV7-9 to TRBJ2-2; a possible D gene is TRBD1 (8 bases). Sequences were obtained from PBMCs. CDR3 nucleotides: TGTGCCAGCAGCTTACAAGCGGGACAGGTTTACACCGGGGAGCTGTTTTTT. It codes for CASSLQAGQVYTGELFF.